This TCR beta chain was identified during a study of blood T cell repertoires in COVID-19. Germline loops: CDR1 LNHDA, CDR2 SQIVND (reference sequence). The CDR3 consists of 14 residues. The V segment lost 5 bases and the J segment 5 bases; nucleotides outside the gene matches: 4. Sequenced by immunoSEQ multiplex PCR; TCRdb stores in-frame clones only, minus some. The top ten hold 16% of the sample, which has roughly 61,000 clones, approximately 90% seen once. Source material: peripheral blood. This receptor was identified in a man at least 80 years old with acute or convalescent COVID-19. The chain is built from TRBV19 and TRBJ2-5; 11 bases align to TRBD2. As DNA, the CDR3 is TGTGCCAGTAGTCCCACTAGCGGGGGCGAGACCCAGTACTTC. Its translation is CASSPTSGGETQYF.